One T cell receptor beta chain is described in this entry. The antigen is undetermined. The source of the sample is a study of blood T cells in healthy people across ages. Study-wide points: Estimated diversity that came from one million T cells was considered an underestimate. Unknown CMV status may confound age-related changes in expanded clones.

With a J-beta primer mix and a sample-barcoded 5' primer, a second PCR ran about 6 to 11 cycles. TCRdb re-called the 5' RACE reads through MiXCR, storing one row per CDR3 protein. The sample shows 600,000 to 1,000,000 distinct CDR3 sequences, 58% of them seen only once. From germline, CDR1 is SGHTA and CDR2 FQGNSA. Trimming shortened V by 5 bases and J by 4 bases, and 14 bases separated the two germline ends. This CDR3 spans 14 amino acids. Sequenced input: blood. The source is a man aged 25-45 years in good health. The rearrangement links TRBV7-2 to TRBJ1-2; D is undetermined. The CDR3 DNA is TGTGCCAGCAGCCTACTAGACTCGGGCTATGGCTACACCTTC. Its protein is CASSLLDSGYGYTF.